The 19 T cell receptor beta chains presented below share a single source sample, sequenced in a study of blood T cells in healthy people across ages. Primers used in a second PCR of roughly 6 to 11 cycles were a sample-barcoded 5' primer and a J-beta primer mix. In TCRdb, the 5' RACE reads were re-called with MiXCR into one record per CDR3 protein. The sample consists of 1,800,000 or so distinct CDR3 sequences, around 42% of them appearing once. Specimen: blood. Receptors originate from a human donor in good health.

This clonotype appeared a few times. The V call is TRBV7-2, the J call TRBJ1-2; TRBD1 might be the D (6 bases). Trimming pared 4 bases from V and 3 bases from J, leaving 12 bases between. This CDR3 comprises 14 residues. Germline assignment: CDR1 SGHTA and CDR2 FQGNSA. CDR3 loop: CASSSGRQDYGYTF. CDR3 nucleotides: TGTGCCAGCAGCTCTGGGAGACAGGACTATGGCTACACCTTC.

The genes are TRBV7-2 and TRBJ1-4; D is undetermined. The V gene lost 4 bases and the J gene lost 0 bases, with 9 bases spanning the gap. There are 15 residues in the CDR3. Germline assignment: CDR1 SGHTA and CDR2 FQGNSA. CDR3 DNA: TGTGCCAGCAGCTCCCGAGAAACAACTAATGAAAAACTGTTTTTT. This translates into CASSSRETTNEKLFF.

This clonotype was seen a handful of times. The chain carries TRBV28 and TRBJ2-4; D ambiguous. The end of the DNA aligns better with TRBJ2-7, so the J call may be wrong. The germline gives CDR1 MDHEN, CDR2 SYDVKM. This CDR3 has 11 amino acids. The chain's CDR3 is CASSFFDEQYF. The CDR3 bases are TGTGCCAGCAGTTTTTTTGACGAGCAGTACTTC.

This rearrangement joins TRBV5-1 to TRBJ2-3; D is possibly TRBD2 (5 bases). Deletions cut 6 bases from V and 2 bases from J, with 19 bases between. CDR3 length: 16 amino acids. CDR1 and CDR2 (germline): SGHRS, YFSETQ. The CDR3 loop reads CASNSPRGGPTDTQYF. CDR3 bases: TGCGCCAGCAACTCCCCCAGAGGCGGGCCCACAGATACGCAGTATTTT.

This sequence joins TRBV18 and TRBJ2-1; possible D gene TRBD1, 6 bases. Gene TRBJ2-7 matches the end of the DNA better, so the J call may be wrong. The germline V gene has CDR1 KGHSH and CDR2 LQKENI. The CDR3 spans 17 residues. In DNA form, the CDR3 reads TGTGCCAGCTCACCACCAACCGGACAGACTACCTACAATGAGCAGTACTTC. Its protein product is CASSPPTGQTTYNEQYF.

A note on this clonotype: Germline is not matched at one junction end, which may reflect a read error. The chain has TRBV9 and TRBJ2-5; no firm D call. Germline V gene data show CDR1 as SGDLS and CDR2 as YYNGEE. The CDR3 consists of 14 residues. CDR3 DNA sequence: TGTGCCGGCAGCGTAGACCCTCTCCAAGAGACCCAGTACTTC. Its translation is CAGSVDPLQETQYF.

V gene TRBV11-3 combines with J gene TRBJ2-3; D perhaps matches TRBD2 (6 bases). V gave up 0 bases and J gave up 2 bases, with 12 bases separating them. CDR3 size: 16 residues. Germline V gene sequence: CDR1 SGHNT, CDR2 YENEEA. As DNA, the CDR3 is TGTGCCAGCAGCTTAGAATTTGGCGGGGACACAGATACGCAGTATTTT. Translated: CASSLEFGGDTDTQYF.

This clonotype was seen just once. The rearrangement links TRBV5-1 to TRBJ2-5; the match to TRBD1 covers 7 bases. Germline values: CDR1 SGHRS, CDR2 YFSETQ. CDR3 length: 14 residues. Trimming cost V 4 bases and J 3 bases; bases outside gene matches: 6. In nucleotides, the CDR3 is TGCGCCAGCAGCATAGGGACAGAGGAAGAGACCCAGTACTTC. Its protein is CASSIGTEEETQYF.

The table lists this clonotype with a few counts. Here the CDR3 reads CASSPFDGGETYNEQFF. In DNA, the CDR3 is TGTGCCAGCTCACCATTTGACGGGGGAGAAACCTACAATGAGCAGTTCTTC. V is TRBV18 and J is TRBJ2-1, with a tentative D call TRBD2 (6 bases). Trimming took off 2 bases at V and 2 bases at J, with 16 bases between the two ends. Germline V gene sequence: CDR1 KGHSH, CDR2 LQKENI. CDR3 length equals 17 residues.

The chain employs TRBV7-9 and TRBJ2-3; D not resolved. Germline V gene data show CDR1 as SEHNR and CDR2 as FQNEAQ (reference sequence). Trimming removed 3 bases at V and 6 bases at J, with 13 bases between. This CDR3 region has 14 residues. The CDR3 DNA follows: TGTGCCAGCAGCTTGACCACCCCGTGGGATACGCAGTATTTT. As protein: CASSLTTPWDTQYF.

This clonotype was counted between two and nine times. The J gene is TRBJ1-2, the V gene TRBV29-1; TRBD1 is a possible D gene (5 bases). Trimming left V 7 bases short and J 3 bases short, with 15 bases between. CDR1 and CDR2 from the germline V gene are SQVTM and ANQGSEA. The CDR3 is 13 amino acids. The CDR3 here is CSGQGDLDYGYTF. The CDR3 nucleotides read TGCAGCGGCCAAGGGGACTTGGACTATGGCTACACCTTC.

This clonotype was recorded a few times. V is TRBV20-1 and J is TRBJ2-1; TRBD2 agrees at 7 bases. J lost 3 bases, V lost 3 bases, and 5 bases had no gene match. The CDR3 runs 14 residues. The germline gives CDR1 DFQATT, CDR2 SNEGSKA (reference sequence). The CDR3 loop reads CSASRTSVYNEQFF. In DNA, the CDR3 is TGCAGTGCTAGTAGGACTAGTGTCTACAATGAGCAGTTCTTC.

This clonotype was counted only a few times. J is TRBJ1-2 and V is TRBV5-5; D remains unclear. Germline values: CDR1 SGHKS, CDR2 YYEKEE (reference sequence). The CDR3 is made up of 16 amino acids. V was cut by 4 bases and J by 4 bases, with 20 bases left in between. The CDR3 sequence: CASSPAPGREGYGYTF. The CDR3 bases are TGTGCCAGCAGCCCGGCTCCTGGCAGAGAAGGCTATGGCTACACCTTC.

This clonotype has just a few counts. CDR3 in amino acids: CASSLGTGYEGNQPQHF. CDR3 DNA: TGTGCCAGCAGCCTCGGGACAGGGTATGAGGGCAATCAGCCCCAGCATTTT. The chain is built from TRBV5-6 and TRBJ1-5; TRBD1 matches 9 bases. This CDR3 is built from 17 residues. The germline gives CDR1 SGHDT, CDR2 YYEEEE. With V trimmed by 4 bases and J by 2 bases, 10 bases remained unmatched.

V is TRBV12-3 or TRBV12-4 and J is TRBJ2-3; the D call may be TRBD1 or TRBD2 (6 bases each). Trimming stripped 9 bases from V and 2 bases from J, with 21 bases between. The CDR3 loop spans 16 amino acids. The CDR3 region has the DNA TGTGCCAGTTCCGGACCCGGGGGCCTCGACACAGATACGCAGTATTTT. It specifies CASSGPGGLDTDTQYF.

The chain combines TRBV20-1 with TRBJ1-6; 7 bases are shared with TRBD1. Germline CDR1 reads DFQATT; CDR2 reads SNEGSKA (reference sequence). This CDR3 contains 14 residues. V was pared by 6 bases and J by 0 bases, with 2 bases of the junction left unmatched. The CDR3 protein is CSAWDSSYNSPLHF. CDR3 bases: TGCAGTGCCTGGGACAGCTCCTATAATTCACCCCTCCACTTT.

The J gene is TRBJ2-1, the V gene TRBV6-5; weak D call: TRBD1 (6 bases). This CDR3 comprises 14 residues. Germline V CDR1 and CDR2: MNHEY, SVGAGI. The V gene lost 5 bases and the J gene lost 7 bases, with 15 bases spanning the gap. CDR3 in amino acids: CASSPDSPRNEQFF. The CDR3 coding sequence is TGTGCCAGCAGTCCGGACAGCCCTAGGAATGAGCAGTTCTTC.

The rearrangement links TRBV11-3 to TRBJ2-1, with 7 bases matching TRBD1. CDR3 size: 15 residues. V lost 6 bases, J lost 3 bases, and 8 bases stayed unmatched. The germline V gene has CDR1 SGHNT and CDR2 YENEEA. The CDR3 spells CASSRQAGGYNEQFF. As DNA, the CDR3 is TGTGCCAGCAGTCGCCAGGCAGGGGGCTACAATGAGCAGTTCTTC. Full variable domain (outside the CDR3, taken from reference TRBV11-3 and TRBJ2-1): EAGVVQSPRYKIIEKKQPVAFWCNPISGHNTLYWYLQNLGQGPELLIRYENEEAVDDSQLPKDRFSAERLKGVDSTLKIQPAELGDSAVYLCASSRQAGGYNEQFFGPGTRLTVL.

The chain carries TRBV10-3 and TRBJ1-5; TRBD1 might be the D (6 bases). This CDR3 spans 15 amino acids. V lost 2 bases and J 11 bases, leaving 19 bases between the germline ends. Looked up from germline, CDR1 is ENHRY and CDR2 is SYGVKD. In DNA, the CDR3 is TGTGCCATCAGTGAGGTGGGGGGGGCGTTAAGCGCCCAGCATTTT. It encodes CAISEVGGALSAQHF.